The 22 T cell receptor beta chains listed next were all sequenced from one sample in a study of blood T cell repertoires in COVID-19. Clones were sequenced by immunoSEQ multiplex PCR, and TCRdb holds only the in-frame ones, with some missing. The table includes about 140,000 clones, 60% to 80% detected once. The specimen was PBMCs or T cells enriched from blood (not recorded which). The receptors were gathered from a woman aged 50 to 60 who had recovered from COVID-19.

The chain couples TRBV7-2 to TRBJ1-6, with D perhaps matching TRBD1 (6 bases). The germline CDR1 and CDR2 sequences are SGHTA and FQGNSA. The CDR3 runs 16 residues. V lost 2 bases and J 7 bases, leaving 15 bases between the germline ends. CDR3 DNA sequence: TGTGCCAGCAGCTTATCGGGCAGGGGAATGAATTCACCCCTCCACTTT. Protein: CASSLSGRGMNSPLHF.

About this clone itself: This specimen includes other DNA sequences encoding the same CDR3. The chain uses TRBV28 and TRBJ2-2; D is possibly TRBD2 (6 bases). This CDR3 contains 13 residues. Looked up from germline, CDR1 is MDHEN and CDR2 is SYDVKM. Trimming pared 9 bases from V and 1 base from J, leaving 9 bases between. Here the CDR3 reads CASSRENTGELFF. In nucleotides, the CDR3 is TGTGCCAGTTCGCGGGAGAACACCGGGGAGCTGTTTTTT.

Here the CDR3 DNA reads TGCGCCAGCAGCTGGGCCGGTCGAAGCGTTACAGGGATAGGCATCACTGAAGCTTTCTTT. Its translation is CASSWAGRSVTGIGITEAFF. The chain uses TRBV5-1 and TRBJ1-1; the D gene is possibly TRBD1 (6 bases). Germline V gives CDR1 SGHRS, CDR2 YFSETQ. The CDR3 runs to 20 residues. The V end lost 3 bases, the J end lost 4 bases, and 31 bases lay between the germline ends.

V is TRBV2 and J is TRBJ2-4; 11 bases line up with TRBD2. Germline trimming cut 1 base from V and 8 bases from J; bases unmatched to any gene: 4. CDR3 length: 15 residues. Germline CDR1 is SNHLY and CDR2 is FYNNEI. The CDR3 sequence: CASSEDSGGAYIQYF. CDR3 sequence (DNA): TGTGCCAGCAGTGAAGATAGCGGGGGGGCATACATTCAGTACTTC.

V and J are TRBV2 and TRBJ1-5; a possible D gene is TRBD1 (6 bases). Trimming pared 7 bases from V and 3 bases from J, leaving 13 bases between. From germline, CDR1 is SNHLY and CDR2 FYNNEI. The CDR3 has 14 residues. DNA of the CDR3: TGTGCCAGCACCCTGGGGGCCTCCAATCAGCCCCAGCATTTT. This translates into CASTLGASNQPQHF.

The rearrangement joins TRBV2 to TRBJ1-6; D perhaps matches TRBD1 (5 bases). CDR1 is SNHLY, CDR2 FYNNEI, per germline. The CDR3 is 15 amino acids. V lost 7 bases and J lost 0, with 10 bases in between. The CDR3 DNA reads as TGTGCCAGCACCAACAGGAGCTCCTATAATTCACCCCTCCACTTT. Translated: CASTNRSSYNSPLHF.

This clone was found many times. The chain links TRBV6-5 to TRBJ1-6; D not resolved. This CDR3 spans 15 amino acids. V was shortened by 5 bases and J by 8 bases, with 16 bases between the two germline ends. CDR1 MNHEY and CDR2 SVGAGI come from the germline V gene. The CDR3 DNA reads as TGTGCCAGCAGTCCGCAAGGCTCTGACTATTCACCCCTCCACTTT. This encodes CASSPQGSDYSPLHF.

The rearrangement links TRBV6-5 to TRBJ2-3, with 11 bases aligning to TRBD2. With V trimmed by 2 bases and J by 9 bases, 7 bases remained unmatched. This CDR3 region has 15 residues. Germline CDR1 reads MNHEY; CDR2 reads SVGAGI. The CDR3 DNA follows: TGTGCCAGCAGTTACGGTAGCGGGGGGGCAAGGACGCAGTATTTT. It encodes CASSYGSGGARTQYF.

With respect to this clone: This same CDR3 is encoded by further DNA sequences in the sample. The chain is built from TRBV7-3 and TRBJ2-3, with TRBD1 as a possible D gene (6 bases). This CDR3 region has 13 residues. V lost 5 bases and J 9 bases, leaving 15 bases between the germline ends. The germline CDR1 and CDR2 sequences are SGHTA and FQGTGA. Here the CDR3 reads CASSPRMGQTQYF. The CDR3 DNA follows: TGTGCCAGCAGCCCGAGAATGGGACAAACGCAGTATTTT.

J is TRBJ1-2 and V is TRBV28; 10 bases agree with TRBD1. The CDR3 has 14 residues. CDR1 MDHEN and CDR2 SYDVKM come from the germline V gene. The ends lost 5 bases at V and 6 bases at J; junction bases unmatched: 6. DNA for the CDR3: TGTGCCAGCAGTCCGGGGGACAGGGGTGATGGCTACACCTTC. Amino acid sequence: CASSPGDRGDGYTF.

V and J are TRBV7-6 and TRBJ1-6; D remains unclear. The germline gives CDR1 SGHVS, CDR2 FNYEAQ. V gave up 4 bases and J gave up 6 bases, with 10 bases separating them. The CDR3 is 14 residues long. The CDR3 loop reads CASSSEASNSPLHF. CDR3 sequence (DNA): TGTGCCAGCAGCTCCGAGGCTAGTAATTCACCCCTCCACTTT.

This clone appeared a single time. The chain is built from TRBV10-1 and TRBJ2-7; the match to TRBD2 covers 14 bases. Germline lookup yields CDR1 WNHNN and CDR2 SYGVQD (reference sequence). The CDR3 is made up of 17 amino acids. With V trimmed by 2 bases and J by 4 bases, 7 bases remained unmatched. CDR3 nucleotide sequence: TGCGCCAGCAGTGAGATGGGACTAGCGGGAGCTCGATACGAGCAGTACTTC. As protein: CASSEMGLAGARYEQYF.

The J gene is TRBJ1-2, the V gene TRBV28; 7 bases agree with TRBD1. Unmatched junction bases numbered 5, after V lost 2 bases and J lost 8 bases. The CDR3 runs to 13 residues. Germline V gives CDR1 MDHEN, CDR2 SYDVKM. The CDR3 reads CASSLGQEEGYTF. The DNA for the CDR3 is TGTGCCAGCAGTTTAGGACAGGAGGAGGGCTACACCTTC.

This clone was picked up a small number of times. The chain couples TRBV6-5 to TRBJ2-5; the match to TRBD1 covers 9 bases. The CDR3 length is 14 residues. After removal of 0 bases from V and 4 bases from J, the junction contained 0 bases not matched to a gene. Germline-derived CDR1 and CDR2 are MNHEY and SVGAGI. CDR3 amino acids: CASSYSDRGETQYF. In DNA form, the CDR3 reads TGTGCCAGCAGTTACTCGGACAGGGGAGAGACCCAGTACTTC.

J is TRBJ2-2 and V is TRBV5-1; no clear D. Germline assignment: CDR1 SGHRS and CDR2 YFSETQ. Trimming removed 0 bases at V and 7 bases at J, with 4 bases between. The CDR3 contains 12 residues. The CDR3 reads CASSLGRGELFF. CDR3 coding DNA: TGCGCCAGCAGCTTGGGTCGCGGGGAGCTGTTTTTT.

The V gene is TRBV29-1, the J gene TRBJ1-5, with TRBD1 matching over 9 bases. Germline CDR1 SQVTM, CDR2 ANQGSEA. The CDR3 is 13 residues long. V gave up 6 bases and J gave up 2 bases; unmatched junction bases: 2. The CDR3 is CSVWDRGNQPQHF. CDR3 nucleotide sequence: TGCAGCGTGTGGGACAGGGGCAATCAGCCCCAGCATTTT.

This clone was counted ten times or more. The chain is built from TRBV11-3 and TRBJ1-1, with TRBD1 identical over 7 bases. The CDR3 runs to 13 residues. Per the germline V gene, CDR1 is SGHNT and CDR2 is YENEEA. Unmatched junction bases numbered 4, after V lost 4 bases and J lost 5 bases. The DNA of the CDR3 is TGTGCCAGCAGCTCGTCGACAGGGACTGAAGCTTTCTTT. Its translation is CASSSSTGTEAFF.

J is TRBJ2-4 and V is TRBV5-6; possibly TRBD2 for D (5 bases). Trimming took off 0 bases at V and 8 bases at J, with 12 bases between the two ends. The CDR3 has 14 residues. Germline V gene data show CDR1 as SGHDT and CDR2 as YYEEEE. In DNA form, the CDR3 reads TGTGCCAGCAGCTTGGGTACGGGATTGGACATTCAGTACTTC. Protein: CASSLGTGLDIQYF.

This clone turned up a few times. The chain recombines TRBV7-8 with TRBJ1-2; 7 bases align to TRBD1. The germline V gene has CDR1 SGHVS and CDR2 FQNEAQ. The CDR3 has 15 residues. Trimming took 5 bases from V and 1 from J; bases not matched to a gene: 7. The CDR3 DNA sequence: TGTGCCAGCAGCGCCCGGACAGGCCTTAACTATGGCTACACCTTC. Amino acid sequence: CASSARTGLNYGYTF.

This chain's CDR3 is CASSFIQRGGEQYF. In DNA form, the CDR3 reads TGTGCCAGCAGTTTTATCCAGCGGGGGGGCGAGCAGTACTTC. The V and J genes are TRBV28 and TRBJ2-7; 10 bases line up with TRBD2. Germline V gives CDR1 MDHEN, CDR2 SYDVKM. The V and J ends lost 3 bases and 6 bases, in that order; junction bases with no gene match: 5. This CDR3 has 14 residues.

This clone has more than one count but fewer than ten. The rearrangement uses TRBV27 and TRBJ2-1; 11 nucleotides match TRBD2. The CDR3 spans 14 residues. V was clipped by 5 bases and J by 4 bases; unmatched bases: 1. Germline-derived CDR1 and CDR2 are MNHEY and SMNVEV (reference sequence). The CDR3, as DNA: TGTGCCAGCAGTGTAGCGGGAGGGTACAATGAGCAGTTCTTC. It codes for CASSVAGGYNEQFF.

The rearrangement joins TRBV28 to TRBJ2-7; D not certain. The CDR3 contains 15 residues. Trimming took off 3 bases at V and 0 bases at J, with 12 bases between the two ends. CDR1 and CDR2 from the germline V gene are MDHEN and SYDVKM. The CDR3 loop reads CASSLSLTLSYEQYF. The CDR3 DNA reads TGTGCCAGCAGTTTGAGTCTTACCCTCTCCTACGAGCAGTACTTC. The entire variable domain, with the rest obtained from reference TRBV28 and TRBJ2-7, is as follows: DVKVTQSSRYLVKRTGEKVFLECVQDMDHENMFWYRQDPGLGLRLIYFSYDVKMKEKGDIPEGYSVSREKKERFSLILESASTNQTSMYLCASSLSLTLSYEQYFGPGTRLTVT.